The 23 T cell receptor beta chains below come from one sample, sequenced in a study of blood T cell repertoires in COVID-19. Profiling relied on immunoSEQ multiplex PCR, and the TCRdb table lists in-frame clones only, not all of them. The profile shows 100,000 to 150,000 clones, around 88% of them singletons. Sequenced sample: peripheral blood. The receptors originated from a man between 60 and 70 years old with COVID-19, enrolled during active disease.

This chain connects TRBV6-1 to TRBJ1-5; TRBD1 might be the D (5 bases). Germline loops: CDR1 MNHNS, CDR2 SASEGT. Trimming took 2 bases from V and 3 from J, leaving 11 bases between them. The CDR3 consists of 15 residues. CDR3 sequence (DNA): TGTGCCAGCAGTGAACCACGGACACTCAATCAGCCCCAGCATTTT. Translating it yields CASSEPRTLNQPQHF.

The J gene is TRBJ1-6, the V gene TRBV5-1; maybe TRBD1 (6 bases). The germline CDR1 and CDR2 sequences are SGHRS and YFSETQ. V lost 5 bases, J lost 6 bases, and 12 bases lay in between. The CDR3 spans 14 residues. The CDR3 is CASSQGLINSPLHF. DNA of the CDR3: TGCGCCAGCAGTCAGGGGTTAATTAATTCACCCCTCCACTTT.

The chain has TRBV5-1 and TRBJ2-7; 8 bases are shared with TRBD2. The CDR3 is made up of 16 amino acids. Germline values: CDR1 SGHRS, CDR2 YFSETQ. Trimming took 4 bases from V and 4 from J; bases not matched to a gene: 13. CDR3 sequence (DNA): TGCGCCAGCAGCCCGGGGCAGCGGGGGTATAGATACGAGCAGTACTTC. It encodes CASSPGQRGYRYEQYF.

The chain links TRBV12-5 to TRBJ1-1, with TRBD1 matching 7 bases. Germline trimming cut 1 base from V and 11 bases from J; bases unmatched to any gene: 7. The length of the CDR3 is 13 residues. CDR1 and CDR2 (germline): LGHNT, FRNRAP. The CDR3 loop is CASGLERGQGAFF. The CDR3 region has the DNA TGTGCTAGTGGTTTGGAAAGGGGGCAAGGGGCTTTCTTT.

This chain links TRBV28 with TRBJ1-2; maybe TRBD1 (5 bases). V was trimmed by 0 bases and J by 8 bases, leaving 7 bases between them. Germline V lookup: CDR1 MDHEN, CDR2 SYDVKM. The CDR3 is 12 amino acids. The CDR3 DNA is TGTGCCAGCAGTTTATGGGGGGGAGGCTACACCTTC. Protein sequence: CASSLWGGGYTF.

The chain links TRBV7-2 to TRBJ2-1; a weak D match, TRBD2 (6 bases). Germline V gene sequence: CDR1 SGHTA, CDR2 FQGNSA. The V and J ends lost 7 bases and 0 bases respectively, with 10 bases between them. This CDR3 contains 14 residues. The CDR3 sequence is CASMEGRSYNEQFF. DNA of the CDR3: TGTGCCAGCATGGAGGGGCGCTCCTACAATGAGCAGTTCTTC. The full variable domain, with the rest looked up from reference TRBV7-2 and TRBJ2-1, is GAGVSQSPSNKVTEKGKDVELRCDPISGHTALYWYRQSLGQGLEFLIYFQGNSAPDKSGLPSDRFSAERTGGSVSTLTIQRTQQEDSAVYLCASMEGRSYNEQFFGPGTRLTVL.

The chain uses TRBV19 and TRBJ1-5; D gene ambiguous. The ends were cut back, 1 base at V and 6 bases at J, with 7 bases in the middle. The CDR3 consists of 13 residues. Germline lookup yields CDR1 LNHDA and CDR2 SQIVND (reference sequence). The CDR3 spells CASSIADLQPQHF. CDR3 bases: TGTGCCAGTAGTATAGCAGATCTTCAGCCCCAGCATTTT.

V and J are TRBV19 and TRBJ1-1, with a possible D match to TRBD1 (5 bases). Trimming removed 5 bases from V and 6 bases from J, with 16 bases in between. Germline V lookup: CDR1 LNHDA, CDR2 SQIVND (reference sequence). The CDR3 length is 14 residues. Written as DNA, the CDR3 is TGTGCCAGTAGTCCCGACCGTTGGGGCGCTGAAGCTTTCTTT. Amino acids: CASSPDRWGAEAFF.

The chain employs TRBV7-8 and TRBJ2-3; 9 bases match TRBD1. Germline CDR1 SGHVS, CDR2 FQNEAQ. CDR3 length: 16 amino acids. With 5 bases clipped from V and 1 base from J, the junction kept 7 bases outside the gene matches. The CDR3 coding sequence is TGTGCCAGCAGCCAGACAGGGGGAGGTGGCACAGATACGCAGTATTTT. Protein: CASSQTGGGGTDTQYF.

The CDR3 DNA follows: TGTGCCAGCAGTGAAGGGGCAGGACTATTCTACGAGCAGTACTTC. The encoded protein is CASSEGAGLFYEQYF. The chain uses TRBV6-1 and TRBJ2-7; D might be TRBD2 (6 bases). The CDR3 has 15 residues. Per the germline V gene, CDR1 is MNHNS and CDR2 is SASEGT. V shed 1 base and J shed 3 bases, with 13 bases lying between them.

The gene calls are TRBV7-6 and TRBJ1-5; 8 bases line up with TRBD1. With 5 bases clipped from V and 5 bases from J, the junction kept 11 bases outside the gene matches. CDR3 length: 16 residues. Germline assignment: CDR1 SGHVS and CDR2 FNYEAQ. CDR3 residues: CASSPRSTGGDQPQHF. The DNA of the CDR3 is TGTGCCAGCAGCCCGAGAAGTACAGGGGGAGATCAGCCCCAGCATTTT.

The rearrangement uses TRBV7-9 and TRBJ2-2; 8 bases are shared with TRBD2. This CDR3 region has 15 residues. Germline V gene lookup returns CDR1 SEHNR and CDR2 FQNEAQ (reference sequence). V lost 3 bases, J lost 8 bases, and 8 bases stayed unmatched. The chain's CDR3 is CASSFGGLGLGELFF. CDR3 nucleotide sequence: TGTGCCAGCAGCTTCGGGGGACTAGGATTGGGGGAGCTGTTTTTT.

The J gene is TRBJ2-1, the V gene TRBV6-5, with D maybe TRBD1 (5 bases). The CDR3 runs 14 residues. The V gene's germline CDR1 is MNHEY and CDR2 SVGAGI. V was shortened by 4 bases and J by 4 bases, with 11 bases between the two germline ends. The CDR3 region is CASSSLQGYNEQFF. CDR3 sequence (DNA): TGTGCCAGCAGTTCCCTTCAGGGTTACAATGAGCAGTTCTTC.

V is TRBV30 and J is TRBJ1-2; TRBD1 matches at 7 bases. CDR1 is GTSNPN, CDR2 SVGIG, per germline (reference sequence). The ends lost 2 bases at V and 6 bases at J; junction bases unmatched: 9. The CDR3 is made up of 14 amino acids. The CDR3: CAWSLQTTGDGYTF. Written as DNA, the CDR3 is TGTGCCTGGAGTCTTCAAACAACAGGGGATGGCTACACCTTC.

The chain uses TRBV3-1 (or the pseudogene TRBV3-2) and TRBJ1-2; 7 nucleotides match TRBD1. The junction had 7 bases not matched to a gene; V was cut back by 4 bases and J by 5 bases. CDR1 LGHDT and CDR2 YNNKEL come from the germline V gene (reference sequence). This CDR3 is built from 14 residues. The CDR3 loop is CASSLSGQPYGYTF. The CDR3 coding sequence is TGTGCCAGCAGCCTATCGGGACAGCCATATGGCTACACCTTC.

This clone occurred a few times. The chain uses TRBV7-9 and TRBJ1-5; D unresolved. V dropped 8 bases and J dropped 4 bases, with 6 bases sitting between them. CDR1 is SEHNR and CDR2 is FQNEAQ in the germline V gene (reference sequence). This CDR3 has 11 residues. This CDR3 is CASGENQPQHF. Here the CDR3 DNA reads TGTGCCAGCGGTGAGAATCAGCCCCAGCATTTT.

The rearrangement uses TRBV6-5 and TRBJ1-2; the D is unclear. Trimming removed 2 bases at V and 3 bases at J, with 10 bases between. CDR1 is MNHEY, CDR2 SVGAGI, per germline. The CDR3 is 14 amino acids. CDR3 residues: CASSYRVEDYGYTF. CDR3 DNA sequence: TGTGCCAGCAGTTACCGCGTAGAGGACTATGGCTACACCTTC.

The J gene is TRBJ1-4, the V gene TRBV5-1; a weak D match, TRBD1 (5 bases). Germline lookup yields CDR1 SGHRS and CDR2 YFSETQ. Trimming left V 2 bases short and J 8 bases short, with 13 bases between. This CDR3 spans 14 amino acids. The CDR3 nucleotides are TGCGCCAGCAGCTTCCAGGGTGTAAGAGAAAAACTGTTTTTT. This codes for CASSFQGVREKLFF.

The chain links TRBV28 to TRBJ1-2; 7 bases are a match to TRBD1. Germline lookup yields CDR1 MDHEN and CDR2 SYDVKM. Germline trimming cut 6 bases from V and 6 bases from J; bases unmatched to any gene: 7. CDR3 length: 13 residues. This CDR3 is CASSLTGRDGYTF. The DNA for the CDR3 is TGTGCCAGCAGCCTGACAGGGCGGGATGGCTACACCTTC.

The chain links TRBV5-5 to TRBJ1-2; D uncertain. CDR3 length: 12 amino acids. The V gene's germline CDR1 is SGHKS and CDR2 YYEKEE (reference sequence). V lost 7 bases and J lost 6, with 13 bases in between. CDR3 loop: CASWAPGDGYTF. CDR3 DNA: TGTGCCAGCTGGGCCCCGGGAGATGGCTACACCTTC.

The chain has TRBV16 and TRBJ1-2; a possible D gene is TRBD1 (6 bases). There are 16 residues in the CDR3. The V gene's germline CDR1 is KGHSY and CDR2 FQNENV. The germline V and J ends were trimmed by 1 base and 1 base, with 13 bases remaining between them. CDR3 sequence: CASSQLQGRSNYGYTF. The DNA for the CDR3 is TGTGCCAGCAGCCAATTGCAGGGGCGGAGTAACTATGGCTACACCTTC.

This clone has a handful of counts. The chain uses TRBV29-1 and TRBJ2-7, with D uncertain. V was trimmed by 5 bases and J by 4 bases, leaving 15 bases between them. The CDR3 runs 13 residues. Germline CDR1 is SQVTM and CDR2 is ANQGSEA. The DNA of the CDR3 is TGCAGCGTTTCTAGTCCTCCGCCTTACGAGCAGTACTTC. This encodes CSVSSPPPYEQYF.

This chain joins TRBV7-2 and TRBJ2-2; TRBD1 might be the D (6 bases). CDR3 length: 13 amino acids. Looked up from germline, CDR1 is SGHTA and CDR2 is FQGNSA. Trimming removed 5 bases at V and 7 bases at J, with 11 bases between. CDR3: CASSPIRGGELFF. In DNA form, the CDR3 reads TGTGCCAGCAGCCCTATCAGGGGCGGGGAGCTGTTTTTT.